This T cell receptor beta chain derives from a study of blood T cell repertoires in COVID-19. Study details: Nucleic acid was either cDNA or gDNA, and it came from T cells, B-cell-depleted T cells, or PBMCs.

Source study methods: Nucleated cell number was recorded as an estimate derived from reference gene primer amplification. Repertoires were generated with immunoSEQ multiplex PCR, while TCRdb's copy carries only in-frame clones and drops some. D and trimming come from the DNA, and the V and J calls and clone size come from that table. The sample yields approximately 250,000 clones, roughly 90% seen once. The TCR sequence derives from a young man who had recovered from COVID-19. Sequencing was performed on peripheral blood.

The chain's CDR3 is CASSLGTGTNYGYTF. The DNA for the CDR3 is TGTGCCAGCAGCTTGGGGACAGGGACGAACTATGGCTACACCTTC. The chain uses TRBV11-2 and TRBJ1-2, with 9 bases aligning to TRBD1. This CDR3 region has 15 residues. The germline V gene has CDR1 SGHAT and CDR2 FQNNGV. V shed 3 bases and J 2 bases; nucleotides not matched to a gene: 4.